This note documents a single TCR beta chain sequence. The sample is drawn from a study of T cell responses to AZD1222 COVID-19 vaccine. Generated by immunoSEQ multiplex PCR, the TCRdb table keeps only in-frame clones and is missing some. The top ten hold more than 3% of the sample, which has fewer than 150,000 clones, 70% to 90% seen once. Trimming at V came to 3 bases and at J to 4 bases, leaving 5 bases not matched to a gene. The CDR3 length is 16 residues. The V gene's germline CDR1 is MDHEN and CDR2 SYDVKM. Sequenced material: peripheral blood, taken 28 days after the second AZD1222 dose. The chain joins TRBV28 to TRBJ1-3; 11 positions match TRBD1. The source is an adult who received the AZD1222 COVID-19 vaccine. The chain's CDR3 is CASSFLGQGAGNTIYF. The CDR3 nucleotides read TGTGCCAGCAGTTTTCTCGGACAGGGGGCAGGAAACACCATATATTTT.